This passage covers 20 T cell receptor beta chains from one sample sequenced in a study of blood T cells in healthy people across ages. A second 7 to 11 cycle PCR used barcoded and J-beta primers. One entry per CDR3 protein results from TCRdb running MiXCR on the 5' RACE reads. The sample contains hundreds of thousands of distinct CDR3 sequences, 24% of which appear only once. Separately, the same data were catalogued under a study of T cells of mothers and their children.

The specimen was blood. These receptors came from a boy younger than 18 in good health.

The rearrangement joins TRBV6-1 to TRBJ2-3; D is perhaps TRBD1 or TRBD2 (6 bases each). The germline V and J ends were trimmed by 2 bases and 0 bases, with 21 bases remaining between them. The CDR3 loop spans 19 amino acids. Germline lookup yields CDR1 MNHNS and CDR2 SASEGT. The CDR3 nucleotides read TGTGCCAGCAGTGAACCGGGACTGGGGGGCGGAGGAAGCACAGATACGCAGTATTTT. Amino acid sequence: CASSEPGLGGGGSTDTQYF.

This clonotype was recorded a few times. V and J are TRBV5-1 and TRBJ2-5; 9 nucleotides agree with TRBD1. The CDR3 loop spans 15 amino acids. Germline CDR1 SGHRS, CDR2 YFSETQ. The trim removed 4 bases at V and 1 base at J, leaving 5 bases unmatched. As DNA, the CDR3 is TGCGCCAGCAGCACCACGACAGGGGGCCAAGAGACCCAGTACTTC. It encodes CASSTTTGGQETQYF.

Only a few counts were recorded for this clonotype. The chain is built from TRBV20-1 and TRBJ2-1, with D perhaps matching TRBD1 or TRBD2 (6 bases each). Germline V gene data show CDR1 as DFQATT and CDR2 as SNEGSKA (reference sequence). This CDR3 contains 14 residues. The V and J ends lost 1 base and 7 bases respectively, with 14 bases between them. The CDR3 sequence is CSARGGASWNEQFF. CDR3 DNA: TGCAGTGCTAGAGGGGGGGCAAGCTGGAATGAGCAGTTCTTC.

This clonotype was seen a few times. The CDR3 DNA is TGTGCCAGCAGCTTATTAGGGCGGGACTCCTACGAGCAGTACTTC. Its translation: CASSLLGRDSYEQYF. The rearrangement joins TRBV7-2 to TRBJ2-7; a possible D gene is TRBD2 (6 bases). The CDR3 runs to 15 residues. The germline V and J ends were trimmed by 2 bases and 0 bases, with 11 bases remaining between them. Looked up from germline, CDR1 is SGHTA and CDR2 is FQGNSA.

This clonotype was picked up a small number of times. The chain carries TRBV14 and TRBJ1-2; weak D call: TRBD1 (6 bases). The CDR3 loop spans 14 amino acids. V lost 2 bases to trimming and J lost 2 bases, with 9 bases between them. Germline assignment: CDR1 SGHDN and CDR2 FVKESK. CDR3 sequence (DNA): TGTGCCAGCAGCCAATACGGGGGCAACTATGGCTACACCTTC. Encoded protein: CASSQYGGNYGYTF.

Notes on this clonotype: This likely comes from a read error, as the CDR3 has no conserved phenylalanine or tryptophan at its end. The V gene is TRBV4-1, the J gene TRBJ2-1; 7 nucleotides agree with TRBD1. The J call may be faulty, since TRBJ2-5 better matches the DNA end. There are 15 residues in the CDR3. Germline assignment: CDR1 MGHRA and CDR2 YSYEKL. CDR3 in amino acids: CASSQYGTVQETQYV. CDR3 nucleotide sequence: TGCGCCAGCAGCCAATACGGGACAGTACAAGAGACCCAGTACGTC.

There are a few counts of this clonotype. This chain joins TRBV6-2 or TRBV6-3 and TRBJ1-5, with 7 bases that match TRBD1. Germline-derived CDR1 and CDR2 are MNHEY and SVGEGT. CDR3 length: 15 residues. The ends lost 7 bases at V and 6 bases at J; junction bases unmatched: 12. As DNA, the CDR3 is TGTGCCAGCAATAACAACAGGGGAGAGGCTCAGCCCCAGCATTTT. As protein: CASNNNRGEAQPQHF.

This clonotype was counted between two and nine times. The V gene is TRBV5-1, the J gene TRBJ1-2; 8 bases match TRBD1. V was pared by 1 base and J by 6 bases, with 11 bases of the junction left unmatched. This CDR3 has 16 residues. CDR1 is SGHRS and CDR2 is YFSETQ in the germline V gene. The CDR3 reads CASSLTYRDRKDGYTF. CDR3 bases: TGCGCCAGCAGCTTGACCTACCGGGACAGGAAAGATGGCTACACCTTC.

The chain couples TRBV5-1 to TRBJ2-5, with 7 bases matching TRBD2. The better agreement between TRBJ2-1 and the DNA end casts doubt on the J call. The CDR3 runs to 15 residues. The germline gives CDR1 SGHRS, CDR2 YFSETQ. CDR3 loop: CASSLESGGYNEQFF. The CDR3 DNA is TGCGCCAGCAGCTTGGAATCGGGGGGTTACAATGAGCAGTTCTTC.

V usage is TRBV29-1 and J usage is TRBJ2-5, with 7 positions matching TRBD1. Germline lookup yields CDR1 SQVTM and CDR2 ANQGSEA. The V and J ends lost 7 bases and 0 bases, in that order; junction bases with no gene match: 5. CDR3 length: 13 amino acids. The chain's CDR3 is CSADDRDQETQYF. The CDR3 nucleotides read TGCAGCGCCGACGACAGGGACCAAGAGACCCAGTACTTC. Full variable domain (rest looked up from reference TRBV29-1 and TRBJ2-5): SAVISQKPSRDICQRGTSLTIQCQVDSQVTMMFWYRQQPGQSLTLIATANQGSEATYESGFVIDKFPISRPNLTFSTLTVSNMSPEDSSIYLCSADDRDQETQYFGPGTRLLVL.

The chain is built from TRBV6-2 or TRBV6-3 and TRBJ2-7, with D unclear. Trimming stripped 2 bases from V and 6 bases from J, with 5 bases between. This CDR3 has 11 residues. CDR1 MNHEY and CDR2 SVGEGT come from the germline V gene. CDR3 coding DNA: TGTGCCAGCAGTTACGGTGTCGAGCAGTACTTC. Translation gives CASSYGVEQYF.

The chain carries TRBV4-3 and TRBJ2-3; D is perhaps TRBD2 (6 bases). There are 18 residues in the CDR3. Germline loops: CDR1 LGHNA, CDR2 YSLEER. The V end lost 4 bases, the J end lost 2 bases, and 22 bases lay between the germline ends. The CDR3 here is CASSLRPTGTHSTDTQYF. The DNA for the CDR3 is TGCGCCAGCAGCCTCAGACCGACCGGGACTCATTCCACAGATACGCAGTATTTT.

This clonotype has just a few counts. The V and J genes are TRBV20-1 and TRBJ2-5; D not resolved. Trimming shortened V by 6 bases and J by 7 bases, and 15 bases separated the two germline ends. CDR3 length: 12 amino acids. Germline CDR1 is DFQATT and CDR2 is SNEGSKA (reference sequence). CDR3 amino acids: CSARQLIGTQYF. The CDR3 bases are TGCAGTGCACGCCAGTTAATTGGGACCCAGTACTTC.

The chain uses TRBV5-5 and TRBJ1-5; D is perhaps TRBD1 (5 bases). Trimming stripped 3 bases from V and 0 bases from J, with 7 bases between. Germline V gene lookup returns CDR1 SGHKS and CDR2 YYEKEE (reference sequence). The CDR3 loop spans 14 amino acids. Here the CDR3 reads CASSSTASNQPQHF. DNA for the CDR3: TGTGCCAGCAGCTCGACAGCTAGCAATCAGCCCCAGCATTTT. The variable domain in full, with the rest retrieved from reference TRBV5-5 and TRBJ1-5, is DAGVTQSPTHLIKTRGQQVTLRCSPISGHKSVSWYQQVLGQGPQFIFQYYEKEERGRGNFPDRFSARQFPNYSSELNVNALLLGDSALYLCASSSTASNQPQHFGDGTRLSIL.

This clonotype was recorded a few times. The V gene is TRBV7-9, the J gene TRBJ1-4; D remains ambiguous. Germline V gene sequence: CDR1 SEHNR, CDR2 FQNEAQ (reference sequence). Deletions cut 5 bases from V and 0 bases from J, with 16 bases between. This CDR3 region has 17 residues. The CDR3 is CASSKQFPVSTNEKLFF. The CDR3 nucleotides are TGTGCCAGCAGCAAACAGTTCCCCGTTTCAACTAATGAAAAACTGTTTTTT.

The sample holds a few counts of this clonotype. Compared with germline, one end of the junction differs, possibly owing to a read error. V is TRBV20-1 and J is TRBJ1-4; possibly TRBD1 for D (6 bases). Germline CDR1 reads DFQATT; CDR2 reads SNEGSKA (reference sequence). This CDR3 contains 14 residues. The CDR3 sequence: CSAIPGATNEKLFF. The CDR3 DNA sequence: TGCAGCGCTATCCCAGGGGCAACTAATGAAAAACTGTTTTTT.

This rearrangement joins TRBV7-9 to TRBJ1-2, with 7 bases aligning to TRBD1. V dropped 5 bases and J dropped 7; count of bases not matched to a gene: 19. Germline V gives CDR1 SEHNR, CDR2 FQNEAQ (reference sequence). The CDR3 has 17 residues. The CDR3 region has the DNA TGTGCCAGCAGCCCGAACAATCCGGGACAGCATCTGGCTGGCTACACCTTC. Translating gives CASSPNNPGQHLAGYTF. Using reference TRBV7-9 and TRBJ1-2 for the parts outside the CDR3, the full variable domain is DTGVSQNPRHKITKRGQNVTFRCDPISEHNRLYWYRQTLGQGPEFLTYFQNEAQLEKSRLLSDRFSAERPKGSFSTLEIQRTEQGDSAMYLCASSPNNPGQHLAGYTFGSGTRLTVV.

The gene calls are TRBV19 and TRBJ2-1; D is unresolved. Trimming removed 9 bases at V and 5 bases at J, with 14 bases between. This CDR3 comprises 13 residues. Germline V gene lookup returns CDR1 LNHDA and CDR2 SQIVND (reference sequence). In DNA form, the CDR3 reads TGTGCCAGCGCGCGCCGATATCACAATGAGCAGTTCTTC. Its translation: CASARRYHNEQFF.

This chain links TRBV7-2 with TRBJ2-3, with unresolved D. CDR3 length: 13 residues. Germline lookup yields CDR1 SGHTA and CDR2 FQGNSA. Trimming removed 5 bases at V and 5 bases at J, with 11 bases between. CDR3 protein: CASSQLTGDTQYF. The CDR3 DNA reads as TGTGCCAGCAGCCAACTGACGGGAGATACGCAGTATTTT.

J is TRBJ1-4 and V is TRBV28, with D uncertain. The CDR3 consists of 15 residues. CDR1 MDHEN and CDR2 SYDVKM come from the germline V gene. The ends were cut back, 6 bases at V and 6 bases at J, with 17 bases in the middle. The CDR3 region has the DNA TGTGCCAGCAGCTTAACCACAGCCGGTTATGAAAAACTGTTTTTT. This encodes CASSLTTAGYEKLFF.